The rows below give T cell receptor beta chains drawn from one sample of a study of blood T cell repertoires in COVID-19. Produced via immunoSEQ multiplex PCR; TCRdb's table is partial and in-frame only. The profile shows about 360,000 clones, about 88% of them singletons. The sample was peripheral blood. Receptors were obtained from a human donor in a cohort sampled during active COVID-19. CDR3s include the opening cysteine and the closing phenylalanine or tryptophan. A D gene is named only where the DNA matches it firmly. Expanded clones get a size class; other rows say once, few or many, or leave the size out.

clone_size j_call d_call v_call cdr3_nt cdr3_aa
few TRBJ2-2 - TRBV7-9 TGTGCCAGCAGCTTCGCAGCGAACACCGGGGAGCTGTTTTTT CASSFAANTGELFF
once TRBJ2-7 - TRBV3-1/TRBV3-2 TGTGCCAGCAGTCCCCCTGGACTACCAGCCGAGCAGTACTTC CASSPPGLPAEQYF
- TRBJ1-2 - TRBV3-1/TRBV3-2 TGTGCCAGCAGCCAAGGGGCAAGCCCTGGCTACACCTTC CASSQGASPGYTF
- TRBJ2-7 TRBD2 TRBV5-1 TGCGCCAGCAGCTTAACCGGGACTAGCGGTTACGAGCAGTACTTC CASSLTGTSGYEQYF
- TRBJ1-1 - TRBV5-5 TGTGCCAGCAGCGCCAGAACACAGATACCGAACACTGAAGCTTTCTTT CASSARTQIPNTEAFF
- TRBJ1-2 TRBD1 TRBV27 TGTGCCAGCAGTCCATCCGGGACAGGTTTCTACAACTATGGCTACACCTTC CASSPSGTGFYNYGYTF
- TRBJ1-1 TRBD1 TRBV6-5 TGTGCCAGCGGACAGGGGAACACTGAAGCTTTCTTT CASGQGNTEAFF
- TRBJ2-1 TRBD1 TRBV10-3 TGTGCCATCAGTGTTGAGGGGGCCAAGTCCTACAATGAGCAGTTCTTC CAISVEGAKSYNEQFF
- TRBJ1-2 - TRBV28 TGTGCCAGCAGTTTCTGGAGAAGCTATGGCTACACCTTC CASSFWRSYGYTF
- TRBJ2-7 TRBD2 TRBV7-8 TGTGCCAGCAGCGTGGGACTAGCGGGTTACGAGCAGTACTTC CASSVGLAGYEQYF
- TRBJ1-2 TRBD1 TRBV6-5 TGTGCCAGCAGTAGAGGGACAGGGGGATTACAAGGCTACACCTTC CASSRGTGGLQGYTF
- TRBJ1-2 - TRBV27 TGTGCCAGCAGTCCGTCCGGGGGGGGCAATGGCTACACCTTC CASSPSGGGNGYTF
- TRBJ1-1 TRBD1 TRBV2 TGTGCCAGCAGTGATTCCACCAGACAGGGACACACTGAAGCTTTCTTT CASSDSTRQGHTEAFF
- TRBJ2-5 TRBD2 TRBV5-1 TGCGCCAGCAGCGGGGACGGGGGGACGCAAGAGACCCAGTACTTC CASSGDGGTQETQYF
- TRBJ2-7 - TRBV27 TGTGCCAGCAGCTCCGGTCTAGACGCCTACGAGCAGTACTTC CASSSGLDAYEQYF
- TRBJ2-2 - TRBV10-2 TGCGCCAGCAGTGTCGACACGCCCAGGAACACCGGGGAGCTGTTTTTT CASSVDTPRNTGELFF
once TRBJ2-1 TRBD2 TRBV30 TGTGCCTGGAGTGTACCAGCGGGAGGGTACAATGAGCAGTTCTTC CAWSVPAGGYNEQFF
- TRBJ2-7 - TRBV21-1 TGTGCCAGCAGCAAACGGTCACTGACAGGCTCCTACGAGCAGTACTTC CASSKRSLTGSYEQYF
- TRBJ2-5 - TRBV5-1 TGCGCCAGCAGCATACAGGTTGAAGAGACCCAGTACTTC CASSIQVEETQYF
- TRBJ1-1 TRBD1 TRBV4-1 TGCGCCAGCAGCCGGACCAACAGGGGGAGTGAAGCTTTCTTT CASSRTNRGSEAFF
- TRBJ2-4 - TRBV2 TGTGCCAAACGACTAGCCAAAAACATTCAGTACTTC CAKRLAKNIQYF
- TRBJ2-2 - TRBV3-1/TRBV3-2 TGTGCCAGCAGCCAAGACAGGGTCAGCAACACCGGGGAGCTGTTTTTT CASSQDRVSNTGELFF
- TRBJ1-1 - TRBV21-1 TGTGCCAGCAGCTCGCGACAGGGCCCGCGTTCGGGAACTGAAGCTTTCTTT CASSSRQGPRSGTEAFF
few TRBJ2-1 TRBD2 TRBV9 TGTGCCAGCAGCGTTAGCGGGGGGTACAATGAGCAGTTCTTC CASSVSGGYNEQFF
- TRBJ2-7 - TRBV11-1 TGTGCCAGCAGCTTAACCCAGGGATGGGCCTACGAGCAGTACTTC CASSLTQGWAYEQYF
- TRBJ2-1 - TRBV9 TGTGCCAGCAGCGTAGCGCTAACCTCCTACAATGAGCAGTTCTTC CASSVALTSYNEQFF
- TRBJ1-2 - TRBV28 TGTGCCAGCAGTTCGAGGGTGGGGGGCTACACCTTC CASSSRVGGYTF
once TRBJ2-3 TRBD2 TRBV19 TGTGCCAGTAGTATCCGGACTAGCCACACAGATACGCAGTATTTT CASSIRTSHTDTQYF
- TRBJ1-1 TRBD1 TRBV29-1 TGCAGCGCGTTCGGACAGGGTTGGACTGAAGCTTTCTTT CSAFGQGWTEAFF
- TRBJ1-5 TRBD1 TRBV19 TGTGCCAGTAGTATAAGGGACAGCTATAGCAATCAGCCCCAGCATTTT CASSIRDSYSNQPQHF
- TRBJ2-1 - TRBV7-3 TGTGCCAGCAGCCGGACGGGGGACTCCTACAATGAGCAGTTCTTC CASSRTGDSYNEQFF
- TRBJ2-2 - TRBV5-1 TGCGCCAGCAGCTTGGTCTCTCTGTCTACCGGGGAGCTGTTTTTT CASSLVSLSTGELFF
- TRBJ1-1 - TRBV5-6 TGTGCCAGCAGCCCCTCGACAGGCACTGAAGCTTTCTTT CASSPSTGTEAFF
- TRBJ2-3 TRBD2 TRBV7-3 TGTGCCAGCAGTCCGACAGCGGGGCCACGGGGTACGCAGTATTTT CASSPTAGPRGTQYF
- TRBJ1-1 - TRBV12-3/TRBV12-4 TGTGCCAGCAGTTTAATCCGGGGGACTGAAGCTTTCTTT CASSLIRGTEAFF
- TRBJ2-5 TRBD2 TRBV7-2 TGTGCCAGCAGCTCCAATTGGGGGGGACAAGAGACCCAGTACTTC CASSSNWGGQETQYF